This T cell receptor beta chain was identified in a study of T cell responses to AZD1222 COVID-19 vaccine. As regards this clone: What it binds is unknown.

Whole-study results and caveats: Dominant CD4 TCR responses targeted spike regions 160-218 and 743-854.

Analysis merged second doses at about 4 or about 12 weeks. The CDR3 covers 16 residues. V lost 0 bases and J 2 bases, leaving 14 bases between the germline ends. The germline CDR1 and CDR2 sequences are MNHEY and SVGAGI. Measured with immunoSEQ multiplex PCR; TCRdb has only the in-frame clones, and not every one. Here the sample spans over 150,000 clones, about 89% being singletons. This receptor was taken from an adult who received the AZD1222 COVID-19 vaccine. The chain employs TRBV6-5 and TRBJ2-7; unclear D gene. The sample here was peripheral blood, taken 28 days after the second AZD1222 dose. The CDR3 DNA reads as TGTGCCAGCAGTTACTCTAGCTCAACGAACCCCTACGAGCAGTACTTC. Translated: CASSYSSSTNPYEQYF.